This is a list of T cell receptor beta chains from one sample in a study of blood T cell repertoires in COVID-19. Only in-frame clones appear in the TCRdb table, and some are missing; sequencing was by immunoSEQ multiplex PCR. The sample shows roughly 63,000 clones, 85% to 90% of them seen only once. Input material: peripheral blood. Source of these receptors: a woman between 45 and 65 years old with active or convalescent COVID-19. Each CDR3 is given with its conserved first and last residue. D genes are given only for firm matches. Size is omitted from some rows. Given values are once, few, many or a class for expanded clones.

clone size	V gene	J gene	D gene	CDR3 DNA	CDR3 protein
-	TRBV7-9	TRBJ1-1	TRBD1	TGTGCCAGCAGCTTAGGGGACAGGGCATCGGCTTTCTTT	CASSLGDRASAFF
-	TRBV5-6	TRBJ2-5	TRBD2	TGTGCCAGCAGCTCTAGCGGGAGGGCCACTGGAGAGACCCAGTACTTC	CASSSSGRATGETQYF
-	TRBV12-3/TRBV12-4	TRBJ2-1	-	TGTGCCACCACAGGGAGCATGAGCAATGAGCAGTTCTTC	CATTGSMSNEQFF
-	TRBV6-5	TRBJ1-3	TRBD1	TGTGCCAGCAGCTCACAGGGGAGGGGAAACACCATATATTTT	CASSSQGRGNTIYF
once	TRBV19	TRBJ2-1	-	TGTGCCAGTAGTATGGGGCTATCAGCCGCCAATGAGCAGTTCTTC	CASSMGLSAANEQFF
-	TRBV19	TRBJ2-6	-	TGTGCCAGTAGCATCCAAAACTCTGGGGCCAACGTCCTGACTTTC	CASSIQNSGANVLTF
-	TRBV5-1	TRBJ2-3	TRBD2	TGCGCCAGCAGCTACGGGACTAGCGGAGACCCTACAGATACGCAGTATTTT	CASSYGTSGDPTDTQYF
-	TRBV7-9	TRBJ1-4	TRBD1	TGTGCCAGCAGCCCCTACAGGGGTGAAAAACTGTTTTTT	CASSPYRGEKLFF
-	TRBV29-1	TRBJ2-1	TRBD2	TGCAGCGTTCCAGGAAGCGGGACCTCCTACAATGAGCAGTTCTTC	CSVPGSGTSYNEQFF
many	TRBV20-1	TRBJ1-2	TRBD1	TGCAGTGCTAGTGTGACAGGGGAATATGGCTACACCTTC	CSASVTGEYGYTF
-	TRBV9	TRBJ2-2	TRBD1	TGTGCCAGCAGCCCGCAAGGACAGGCGTACACCGGGGAGCTGTTTTTT	CASSPQGQAYTGELFF
-	TRBV5-1	TRBJ1-1	-	TGCGCCAGCAGCTATACTCTTCAGGGGTTGAACACTGAAGCTTTCTTT	CASSYTLQGLNTEAFF
-	TRBV15	TRBJ2-5	-	TGTGCCACCAGCAGAGATCGAGGGGGAATCGAGACCCAGTACTTC	CATSRDRGGIETQYF
-	TRBV7-8	TRBJ2-3	TRBD1	TGTGCCAGCAGCCAGGGACAGGGGGCAGATACGCAGTATTTT	CASSQGQGADTQYF
-	TRBV29-1	TRBJ2-1	-	TGCAGCGTTTATACGGGTGAGCAGTTCTTC	CSVYTGEQFF
-	TRBV19	TRBJ1-1	-	TGTGCCAGTAGTATCATAGGACTTCAGAACACTGAAGCTTTCTTT	CASSIIGLQNTEAFF
-	TRBV7-9	TRBJ1-2	-	TGTGCCAGCAGCTTAAACAGGGCTTCTAACTATGGCTACACCTTC	CASSLNRASNYGYTF
-	TRBV18	TRBJ1-2	-	TGTGCCAGCTCACCGATGGACACGCTTAACTATGGCTACACCTTC	CASSPMDTLNYGYTF
-	TRBV24-1	TRBJ2-2	TRBD2	TGTGCCACCAGTGCCGTAGCGGGTTCCGGGGAGCTGTTTTTT	CATSAVAGSGELFF
-	TRBV7-2	TRBJ2-2	TRBD2	TGTGCCAGCAGCCCCGGGACTAGCGGATGGGGCGGGGAGCTGTTTTTT	CASSPGTSGWGGELFF
-	TRBV6-1	TRBJ2-1	-	TGTGCCAGCAGTGAACTTCCGGGAGTTAACAATGAGCAGTTCTTC	CASSELPGVNNEQFF
-	TRBV13	TRBJ2-7	TRBD2	TGTGCCAGCAGCCCACTAGCGGGAGCATCCGAGCAGTACTTC	CASSPLAGASEQYF